Following are 2 T cell receptor beta chains from one sample sequenced in a study of T cells in Graves' hyperthyroidism and ophthalmopathy (dated by TCRdb to between 2019 and 2020). Receptors were amplified or captured by multiplex PCR. The sequencing machine was an Illumina HiSeq 2000. TCR beta CDR3 regions were amplified from RNA transcripts. For the first round of RT-PCR on the TCR CDR3, the HTBI primer set was used together with the Qiagen OneStep RT-PCR kit. TCRdb reanalyzed the raw reads on its own, using fastp at Q25 for trimming and MiXCR for clone calling, and kept in-frame beta chains. Each CDR3 protein appears once, grouped with its most common genes and DNA. For this sample there are a few hundred thousand distinct CDR3 sequences; around a sixth appear just once. Of the sample, about 14% is held by the ten largest clones. What was sequenced was blood. These receptors came from a woman aged 18-30 years with Graves' hyperthyroidism.

This clonotype has more than one count but fewer than ten. A single base separates this from a much larger clone, so it may be a read error. The J gene is TRBJ2-5, the V gene TRBV20-1, with TRBD1 matching over 10 bases. Germline values: CDR1 DFQATT, CDR2 SNEGSKA (reference sequence). This CDR3 has 17 amino acids. The chain's CDR3 is CSAREPRWGQGREAQYF. Here the CDR3 DNA reads TGCAGTGCTAGAGAACCCCGTTGGGGACAGGGGAGAGAGGCCCAGTACTTC.

This chain uses TRBV3-2 with TRBJ2-2; the table names TRBD1, a call not compared with the DNA. TRBV3-2 is annotated as a pseudogene. The CDR3 extends over 19 amino acids. The CDR3 region has the DNA TGTGCCAGCAGCCAACACCCTGGGTATGGAGTGTCTAACACCGGGGAGCTGTTTTTT. Translated, it gives CASSQHPGYGVSNTGELFF.